This T cell receptor (beta chain) stems from a study of Graves' ophthalmopathy and Graves' hyperthyroidism. Reliance was placed on clinical symptoms, serum thyroxine, TRAb, thyroid ultrasound and orbital computed tomography for diagnosis. Study-level points and caveats: In blood appeared most of the expanded thyroid clonotypes whose frequency exceeded 0.001.

Researchers took RNA transcripts and amplified TCR beta CDR3 regions from them. A first-round RT-PCR used HTBI primers, followed by a second-round multiplex PCR. TCRdb recomputed calls from the multiplex PCR reads with MiXCR, one row per CDR3 protein. The table has some 390,000 distinct CDR3 sequences, around 17% seen once. This clonotype was picked up many times. Its antigen is not known. This TCR derives from a woman between 18 and 30 years old with Graves' ophthalmopathy. The sample was peripheral blood.

The CDR3 here is CASSVDDRDVGQYF. CDR3 sequence (DNA): TGTGCCAGCAGCGTAGATGACCGAGACGTTGGGCAGTACTTC. The V and J genes are TRBV9 and TRBJ2-7; no clear D gene. This CDR3 spans 14 amino acids. V lost 0 bases and J lost 9, with 16 bases in between. Germline values: CDR1 SGDLS, CDR2 YYNGEE. Variable domain in full (rest from reference TRBV9 and TRBJ2-7): DSGVTQTPKHLITATGQRVTLRCSPRSGDLSVYWYQQSLDQGLQFLIQYYNGEERAKGNILERFSAQQFPDLHSELNLSSLELGDSALYFCASSVDDRDVGQYFGPGTRLTVT.